This record looks at one T cell receptor (beta chain) sequence and its context. The antigen remains unidentified. Every patient experienced relapse after autologous stem cell transplantation, and brentuximab vedotin exposure varied. These data come from a study of PD-1 blockade in classical Hodgkin lymphoma. Sequencing was performed with immunoSEQ multiplex PCR; in TCRdb, only in-frame clones are kept and a portion is missing. The table includes over 80,000 clones, roughly 89% detected once. V was trimmed by 1 base and J by 5 bases, leaving 2 bases between them. Germline-derived CDR1 and CDR2 are MGHDK and SYGVNS. CDR3 size: 11 residues. Study-wide results and caveats: Reported findings placed baseline TCR diversity lower in newly diagnosed patients (compared with healthy donors). Newly diagnosed patients had diversity similar to the baseline diversity of complete responders.

J is TRBJ2-5 and V is TRBV25-1; D is undetermined. The sample here was peripheral blood mononuclear cells (PBMCs), taken at baseline. The TCR sequence derives from a human donor with classical Hodgkin lymphoma. CDR3 amino acids: CASSESETQYF. The CDR3 DNA sequence: TGTGCCAGCAGTGAATCCGAGACCCAGTACTTC.